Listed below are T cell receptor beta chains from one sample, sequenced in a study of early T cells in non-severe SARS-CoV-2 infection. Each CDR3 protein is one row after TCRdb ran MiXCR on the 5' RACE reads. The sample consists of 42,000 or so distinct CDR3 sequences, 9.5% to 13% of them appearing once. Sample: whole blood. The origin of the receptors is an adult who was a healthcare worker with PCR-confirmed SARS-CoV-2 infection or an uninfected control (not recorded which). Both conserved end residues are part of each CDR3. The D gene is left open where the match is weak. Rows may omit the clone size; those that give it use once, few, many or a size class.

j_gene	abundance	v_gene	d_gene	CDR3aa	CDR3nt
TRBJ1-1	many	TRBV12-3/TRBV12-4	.	CASSHKTANTEAFF	TGTGCCAGCAGTCATAAGACAGCGAACACTGAAGCTTTCTTT
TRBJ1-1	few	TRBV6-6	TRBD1	CASSLTGKNTEAFF	TGTGCCAGCAGCCTGACAGGGAAAAACACTGAAGCTTTCTTT
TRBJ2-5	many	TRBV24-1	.	CATSDSTPRETQYF	TGTGCCACCAGTGATTCAACCCCCCGGGAGACCCAGTACTTC
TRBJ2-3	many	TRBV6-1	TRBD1	CASSDPGQGRMNTQYF	TGTGCCAGCAGTGATCCTGGACAGGGCCGAATGAATACGCAGTATTTT
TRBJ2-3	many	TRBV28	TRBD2	CASSFSGGRRMDTQYF	TGTGCCAGCAGTTTCTCCGGCGGGAGGAGGATGGATACGCAGTATTTT
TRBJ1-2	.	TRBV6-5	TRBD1	CASSRGTGANYGYTF	TGTGCCAGCAGTCGCGGCACAGGGGCTAACTATGGCTACACCTTC
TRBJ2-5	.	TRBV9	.	CASSPSGGEETQYF	TGTGCCAGCAGCCCCTCAGGGGGGGAGGAGACCCAGTACTTC
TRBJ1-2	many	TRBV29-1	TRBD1	CSVGGTAVYGYTF	TGCAGCGTTGGAGGGACAGCAGTCTATGGCTACACCTTC
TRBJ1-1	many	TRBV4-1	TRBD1	CASSRDRGQMGNTEAFF	TGCGCCAGCAGCCGTGACAGGGGGCAAATGGGGAACACTGAAGCTTTCTTT
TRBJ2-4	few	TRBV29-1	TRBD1	CSVRQGNIQYF	TGCAGCGTTCGACAGGGAAACATTCAGTACTTC